This T cell receptor beta chain was recovered during a study of cytomegalovirus exposure and HLA in healthy donors. Study findings and constraints: An analysis done earlier found most TCR beta V segments productive about 87% or about 30% of the time. In vitro, three CMV-associated chains proved specific for CMV antigens. Presence/absence analyses supposed approximately even sequencing depth among donors. Likely technical artifact: a cluster of highly shared sequence variants.

This clone has just one count. Its antigen remains unidentified. PCR was performed using 60 Vbeta and 13 Jbeta primers. Profiling relied on immunoSEQ multiplex PCR, and the TCRdb table lists in-frame clones only, not all of them. The data hold under 150,000 clones, with roughly 70% observed a single time. The sequenced material came from PBMCs. This TCR came from a man aged 55 to 70 in good health and CMV-seronegative.

The CDR3: CASSLGQNNEQFF. For the CDR3, the DNA is TGTGCCAGCAGCTTAGGGCAGAACAATGAGCAGTTCTTC. This chain connects TRBV7-2 to TRBJ2-1; D is unclear. Germline V gene data show CDR1 as SGHTA and CDR2 as FQGNSA. CDR3 length: 13 amino acids. V gave up 1 base and J gave up 5 bases, with 6 bases separating them.